The 11 T cell receptor beta chains below were found in one sample sequenced in a study of shared clonotypes between healthy human individuals. Clones were read by immunoSEQ multiplex PCR, and TCRdb kept only the in-frame ones, dropping some. The table records millions of clones, over 85% of them present only once. Sequencing input: naive CD4+ T cells sorted from blood. Subset described: CD45RA+ positively selected. Every receptor here comes from a young man in good health.

Only one count was recorded for this clone. The chain is built from TRBV7-2 and TRBJ2-1; 10 bases are a match to TRBD2. V shed 5 bases and J 6 bases; nucleotides not matched to a gene: 19. Per the germline V gene, CDR1 is SGHTA and CDR2 is FQGNSA. The CDR3 has 19 amino acids. The CDR3 protein is CASSLRLAGSPSSANEQFF. CDR3 nucleotide sequence: TGTGCCAGCAGCCTCCGACTAGCGGGTTCTCCCTCTAGCGCCAATGAGCAGTTCTTC.

This sequence joins TRBV5-5 and TRBJ1-2, with D hard to call. The CDR3 covers 16 residues. Germline values: CDR1 SGHKS, CDR2 YYEKEE (reference sequence). The V end was cut by 4 bases, the J end by 0 bases, with 16 bases between. CDR3 DNA: TGTGCCAGCAGCCCCCCGGCAGTCCTTTCTAACTATGGCTACACCTTC. It codes for CASSPPAVLSNYGYTF. Looking up the rest from reference TRBV5-5 and TRBJ1-2 gives the full variable domain: DAGVTQSPTHLIKTRGQQVTLRCSPISGHKSVSWYQQVLGQGPQFIFQYYEKEERGRGNFPDRFSARQFPNYSSELNVNALLLGDSALYLCASSPPAVLSNYGYTFGSGTRLTVV.

The genes are TRBV9 and TRBJ1-5; no definite D call. Trimming shortened V by 4 bases and J by 6 bases, and 11 bases separated the two germline ends. Germline assignment: CDR1 SGDLS and CDR2 YYNGEE. The CDR3 length is 13 residues. CDR3 loop: CASSFSEGQPQHF. In DNA form, the CDR3 reads TGTGCCAGCAGCTTTAGTGAGGGTCAGCCCCAGCATTTT.

This clone has only one observation. Other nucleotide sequences from this sample produce the same CDR3. The chain carries TRBV5-1 and TRBJ2-2, with D uncertain. The CDR3 has 16 residues. The germline V gene encodes CDR1 SGHRS and CDR2 YFSETQ. Between the trimmed V and J ends, which lost 0 bases and 0 bases, there was a span of 9 bases. The DNA of the CDR3 is TGCGCCAGCAGCTTGGGGACGACGGCGAACACCGGGGAGCTGTTTTTT. Residues: CASSLGTTANTGELFF.

DNA for the CDR3: TGTGCCAGCAGCTTAGGGCAGGGAGAGTCCAAAAACATTCAGTACTTC. This translates into CASSLGQGESKNIQYF. The chain combines TRBV7-9 with TRBJ2-4; D tentatively reads TRBD1 or TRBD2 (5 bases each). Trimming pared 1 base from V and 2 bases from J, leaving 12 bases between. CDR1 is SEHNR and CDR2 is FQNEAQ in the germline V gene (reference sequence). The CDR3 contains 16 residues.

For this clone: Other DNA sequences in the sample encode the same CDR3. The rearrangement links TRBV11-2 to TRBJ2-7, with D perhaps TRBD2 (6 bases). The ends were cut back, 3 bases at V and 1 base at J, with 7 bases in the middle. CDR3 length: 13 amino acids. Per the germline V gene, CDR1 is SGHAT and CDR2 is FQNNGV. The CDR3 region is CASSFGGSYEQYF. The CDR3 region has the DNA TGTGCCAGCAGCTTCGGGGGTTCCTACGAGCAGTACTTC.

The rearrangement links TRBV5-5 to TRBJ2-5; D might be TRBD2 (6 bases). Germline lookup yields CDR1 SGHKS and CDR2 YYEKEE (reference sequence). The CDR3 loop spans 17 amino acids. The germline V and J ends were trimmed by 4 bases and 4 bases, with 23 bases remaining between them. The chain's CDR3 is CASSRLGGSGRGETQYF. The CDR3 DNA follows: TGTGCCAGCAGCCGCTTGGGGGGATCGGGGCGCGGAGAGACCCAGTACTTC.

J is TRBJ2-5 and V is TRBV13, with TRBD2 identical over 9 bases. CDR3 length equals 17 residues. V trimming: 5 bases; J trimming: 2 bases; junction bases outside the gene matches: 12. In germline, CDR1 is PRHDT, CDR2 FYEKMQ (reference sequence). The CDR3 coding sequence is TGTGCCAGCAGCCGCAAACTTGGGGCGGGAGGGCAAGAGACCCAGTACTTC. Translation: CASSRKLGAGGQETQYF.

Turning to this clone: The same CDR3 also results from other DNA sequences found in this sample. The chain joins TRBV18 to TRBJ2-7; 14 bases map to TRBD2. Germline-derived CDR1 and CDR2 are KGHSH and LQKENI. This CDR3 region has 15 residues. V trimming: 6 bases; J trimming: 5 bases; junction bases outside the gene matches: 6. The CDR3 reads CASSPGTSGRNEQYF. For the CDR3, the DNA is TGTGCCAGCTCGCCCGGGACTAGCGGGAGAAACGAGCAGTACTTC.

The chain recombines TRBV5-1 with TRBJ1-3, with a possible D match to TRBD1 (5 bases). Germline values: CDR1 SGHRS, CDR2 YFSETQ. The V and J ends lost 1 base and 3 bases respectively, with 11 bases between them. CDR3 length: 15 residues. This CDR3 reads CASSLQGTDGNTIYF. The CDR3 DNA is TGCGCCAGCAGCTTGCAGGGAACTGATGGAAACACCATATATTTT. The whole variable domain, remainder taken from reference TRBV5-1 and TRBJ1-3, is KAGVTQTPRYLIKTRGQQVTLSCSPISGHRSVSWYQQTPGQGLQFLFEYFSETQRNKGNFPGRFSGRQFSNSRSEMNVSTLELGDSALYLCASSLQGTDGNTIYFGEGSWLTVV.

The chain uses TRBV28 and TRBJ1-1; D is unclear. V was pared by 7 bases and J by 1 base, with 13 bases between. CDR3 length equals 14 residues. Looked up from germline, CDR1 is MDHEN and CDR2 is SYDVKM. The CDR3 DNA reads as TGTGCCAGCAAACCGTGGACGGGGAACACTGAAGCTTTCTTT. This codes for CASKPWTGNTEAFF.